The T cell receptor beta chain described here comes from a study of Ad26.COV2.S vaccination and SARS-CoV-2 variants. Study conclusions and caveats: Substantial post-vaccination breadth of spike-specific CD8+ and CD4+ T cell responses was reported. Vaccine recipients surpassed placebo recipients in spike-specific TCR breadth.

Trimming shortened V by 0 bases and J by 3 bases, and 8 bases separated the two germline ends. Looked up from germline, CDR1 is SGHTA and CDR2 is FQGNSA. The CDR3 totals 14 residues. Assay used: immunoSEQ multiplex PCR; TCRdb lists only in-frame clones, some missing. The data show 120,000 to 150,000 clones, around 86% seen once. Comments on this clone: Its antigen is undetermined.

The chain has TRBV7-2 and TRBJ2-5; D is uncertain. Sequences were derived from peripheral blood, sampled after recovery from COVID-19. The source is a human donor who had recovered from COVID-19. The CDR3 region has the DNA TGTGCCAGCAGCTTAGCGGGTATTAAAGAGACCCAGTACTTC. It is translated as CASSLAGIKETQYF.